The subject of this entry is one TCR beta chain. The PCR contained 60 Vbeta and 13 Jbeta primers. Using immunoSEQ multiplex PCR, the repertoire was profiled, and TCRdb retains in-frame clones only, with some absent. Of roughly 90,000 clones listed, approximately 84% are singletons. These data belong to a study of cytomegalovirus exposure and HLA in healthy donors. This TCR was recovered from a man aged 18 to 30 in good health and CMV-seronegative. Sequenced sample: PBMCs.

CDR3 region: CASSSLSGQETQYF. DNA of the CDR3: TGTGCCAGCAGTTCGCTTAGCGGCCAAGAGACCCAGTACTTC. The V gene is TRBV28, the J gene TRBJ2-5; weak D call: TRBD2 (6 bases). Germline V CDR1 and CDR2: MDHEN, SYDVKM. V was cut by 4 bases and J by 1 base, with 10 bases left in between. This CDR3 is 14 amino acids long. Looking up the rest from reference TRBV28 and TRBJ2-5 gives the full variable domain: DVKVTQSSRYLVKRTGEKVFLECVQDMDHENMFWYRQDPGLGLRLIYFSYDVKMKEKGDIPEGYSVSREKKERFSLILESASTNQTSMYLCASSSLSGQETQYFGPGTRLLVL.